These 2 T cell receptor beta chains share one sample of origin, sequenced in a study of PD-L1 blockade in urothelial cancer. As for time point: pretreatment peripheral blood. The protocol was immunoSEQ multiplex PCR, while the TCRdb copy is restricted to in-frame clones and leaves out a portion. The sample holds tens of thousands of clones, 80% to 85% seen once. This sample comprised PBMCs, obtained around atezolizumab (anti-PD-L1) treatment. The receptors derive from a man between 65 and 79 years old with urothelial cancer.

This clone was seen a handful of times. CDR3 sequence (DNA): TGTGCCAGCCCCTTGGGACATAATCAGCCCCAGCATTTT. It specifies CASPLGHNQPQHF. The V and J genes are TRBV5-8 and TRBJ1-5; weak D call: TRBD1 (6 bases). The CDR3 runs 13 residues. Germline assignment: CDR1 SGHTS and CDR2 YDEGEE. Between the trimmed V and J ends, which lost 7 bases and 4 bases, there was a span of 12 bases.

This chain joins TRBV19 and TRBJ1-5; D might be TRBD1 (6 bases). The CDR3 has 15 amino acids. The germline CDR1 and CDR2 sequences are LNHDA and SQIVND (reference sequence). Trimming cost V 3 bases and J 3 bases, with 12 bases left between them. DNA for the CDR3: TGTGCCAGTAGTATCACAGGACAGCACAATCAGCCCCAGCATTTT. Protein sequence: CASSITGQHNQPQHF.